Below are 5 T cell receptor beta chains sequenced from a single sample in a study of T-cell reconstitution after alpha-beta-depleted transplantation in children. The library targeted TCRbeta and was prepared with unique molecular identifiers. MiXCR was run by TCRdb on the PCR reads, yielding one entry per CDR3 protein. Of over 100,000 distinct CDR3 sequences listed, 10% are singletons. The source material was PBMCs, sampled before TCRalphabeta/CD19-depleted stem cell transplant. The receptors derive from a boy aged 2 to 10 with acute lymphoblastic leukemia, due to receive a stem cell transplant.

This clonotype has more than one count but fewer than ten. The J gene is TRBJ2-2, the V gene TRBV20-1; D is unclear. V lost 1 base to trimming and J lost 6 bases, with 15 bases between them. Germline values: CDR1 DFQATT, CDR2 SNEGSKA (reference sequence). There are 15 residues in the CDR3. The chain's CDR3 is CSARVARSVAGELFF. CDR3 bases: TGCAGTGCTAGAGTGGCTAGATCGGTGGCCGGGGAGCTGTTTTTT.

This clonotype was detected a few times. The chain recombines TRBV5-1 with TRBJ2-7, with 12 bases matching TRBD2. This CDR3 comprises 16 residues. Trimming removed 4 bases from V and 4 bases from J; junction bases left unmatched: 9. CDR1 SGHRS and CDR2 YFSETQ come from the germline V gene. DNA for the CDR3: TGCGCCAGCAGCCCCCTCCTAGCGGGAGGGCCTTACGAGCAGTACTTC. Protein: CASSPLLAGGPYEQYF.

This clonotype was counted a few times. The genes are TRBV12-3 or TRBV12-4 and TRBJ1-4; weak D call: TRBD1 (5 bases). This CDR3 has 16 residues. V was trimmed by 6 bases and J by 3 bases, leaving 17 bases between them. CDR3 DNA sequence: TGTGCCAGCAGCCCCCAAGGGACCAGACCTAATGAAAAACTGTTTTTT. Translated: CASSPQGTRPNEKLFF.

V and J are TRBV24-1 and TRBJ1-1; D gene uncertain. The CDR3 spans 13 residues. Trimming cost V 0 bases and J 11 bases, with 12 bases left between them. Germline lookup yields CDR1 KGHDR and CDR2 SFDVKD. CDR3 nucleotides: TGTGCCACCAGTGATTTGTCTGGGCGGCGGGCTTTCTTT. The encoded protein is CATSDLSGRRAFF.

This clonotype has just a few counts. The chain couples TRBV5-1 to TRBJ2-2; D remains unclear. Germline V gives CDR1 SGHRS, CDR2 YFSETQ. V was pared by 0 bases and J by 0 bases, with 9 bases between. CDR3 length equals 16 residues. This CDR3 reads CASSLAPTANTGELFF. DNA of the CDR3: TGCGCCAGCAGCTTGGCCCCCACCGCGAACACCGGGGAGCTGTTTTTT.